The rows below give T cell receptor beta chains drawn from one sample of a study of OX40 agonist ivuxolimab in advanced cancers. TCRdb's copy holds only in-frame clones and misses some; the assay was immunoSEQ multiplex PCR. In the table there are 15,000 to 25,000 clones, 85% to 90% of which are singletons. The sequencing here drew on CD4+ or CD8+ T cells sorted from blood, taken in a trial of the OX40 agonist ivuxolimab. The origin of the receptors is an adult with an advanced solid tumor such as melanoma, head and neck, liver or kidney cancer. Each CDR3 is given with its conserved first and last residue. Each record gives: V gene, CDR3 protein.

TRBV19 CASSIMAGPGELFF
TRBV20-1 CSAMVDTQYF
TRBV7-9 CASSSGSHRLEQYF
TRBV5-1 CASSLGGGHNEQFF
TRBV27 CASSLSIAGALDTQYF
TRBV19 CASSGSSIETQYF
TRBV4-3 CASSQDGAATSYEQYF
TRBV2 CASSEMISLAGGRQETQYF
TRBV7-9 CASSSPRTGYEQYF
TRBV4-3 CASSQDERTVSYEQYF
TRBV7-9 CASSTTGSSYEQYF
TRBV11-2 CASSQTGSGVNEQFF
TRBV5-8 CASSLLGQGNIQYF
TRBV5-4 CASTEGLAENIQYF
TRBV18 CASSPPDSYEQYF
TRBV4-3 CASRRGRMTDTQYF
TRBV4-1 CASSQGGSGAREQYF
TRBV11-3 CASSSRLGDGGIPYEQYF
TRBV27 CASSLGTNYEQYF
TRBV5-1 CASSLGQGPNYEQYF
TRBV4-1 CASSQVWDRGIYEQYF
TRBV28 CASSRQGYHYEQYF
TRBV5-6 CASSLVRDRTLEAFF
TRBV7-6 CASSLIGGGSYNEQFF
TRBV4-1 CASSPQLPRTSASYNEQFF
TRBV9 CASSVVRQETQYF
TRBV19 CASGTSGLNEQFF
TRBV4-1 CASKGTSGRIPEQYF
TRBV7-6 CASSFRGDEQYF
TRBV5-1 CASSFRDPSTDTQYF
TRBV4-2 CASSQDIVGVGSYEQYF
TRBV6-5 CASSYSTATYEQYF
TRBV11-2 CASAIYRDNEQFF
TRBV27 CASSSSGTGGTDTQYF
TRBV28 CASSLKGTLGRGETQYF
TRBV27 CASSLRIDTYNEQFF
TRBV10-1 CASSEWLQGALYSNQPQHF
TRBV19 CASSILAVDNEQFF
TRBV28 CASSPSQAGGGMTGELFF
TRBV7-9 CASSLSIRDDTIYF
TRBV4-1 CASSQGGTDVWDTQYF
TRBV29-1 CSVVLAGIQETQYF
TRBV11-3 CASSFRGNTEAFF
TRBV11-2 CASSLGRQLFSYEQYF
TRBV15 CATSSPRETNTYEQYF
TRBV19 CASMGTGGSGELFF